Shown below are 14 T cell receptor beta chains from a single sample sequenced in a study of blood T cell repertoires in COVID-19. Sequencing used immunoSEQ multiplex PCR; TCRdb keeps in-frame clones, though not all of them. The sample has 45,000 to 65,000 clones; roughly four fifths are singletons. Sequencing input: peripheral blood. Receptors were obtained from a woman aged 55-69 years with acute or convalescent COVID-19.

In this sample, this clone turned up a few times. The CDR3 DNA sequence: TGTGCCAGCGCCCAAGCGAAGGGAGACACCGGGGAGCTGTTTTTT. It translates to CASAQAKGDTGELFF. V gene TRBV4-2 combines with J gene TRBJ2-2; the D gene is possibly TRBD2 (5 bases). Trimming removed 8 bases from V and 3 bases from J, with 16 bases in between. The CDR3 loop spans 15 amino acids. Germline-derived CDR1 and CDR2 are LGHNA and YNFKEQ.

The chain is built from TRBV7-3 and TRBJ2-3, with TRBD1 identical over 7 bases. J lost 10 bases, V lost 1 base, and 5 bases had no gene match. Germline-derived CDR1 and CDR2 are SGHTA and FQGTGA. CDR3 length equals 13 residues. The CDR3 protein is CASSLIGTEAQYF. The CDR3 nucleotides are TGTGCCAGCAGCTTAATCGGGACAGAGGCGCAGTATTTT.

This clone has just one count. This CDR3 reads CASRTLQGLGYTF. CDR3 nucleotides: TGTGCCAGCAGAACTCTACAGGGGCTTGGCTACACCTTC. The chain couples TRBV6-5 to TRBJ1-2, with 7 bases matching TRBD1. The germline CDR1 and CDR2 sequences are MNHEY and SVGAGI. The CDR3 runs 13 residues. The trim removed 6 bases at V and 7 bases at J, leaving 8 bases unmatched.

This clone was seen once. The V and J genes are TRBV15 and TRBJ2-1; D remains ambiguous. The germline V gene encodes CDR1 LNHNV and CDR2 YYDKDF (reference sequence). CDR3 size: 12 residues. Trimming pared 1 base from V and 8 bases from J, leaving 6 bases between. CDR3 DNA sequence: TGTGCCACCAGCAGAGTTCGTGATGAGCAGTTCTTC. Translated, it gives CATSRVRDEQFF.

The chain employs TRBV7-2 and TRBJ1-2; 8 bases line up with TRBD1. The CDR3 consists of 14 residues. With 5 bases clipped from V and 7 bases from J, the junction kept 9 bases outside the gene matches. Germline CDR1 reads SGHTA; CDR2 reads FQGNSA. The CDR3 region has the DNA TGTGCCAGCAGCACAGACAGGGGAAATTTTGGCTACACCTTC. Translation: CASSTDRGNFGYTF.

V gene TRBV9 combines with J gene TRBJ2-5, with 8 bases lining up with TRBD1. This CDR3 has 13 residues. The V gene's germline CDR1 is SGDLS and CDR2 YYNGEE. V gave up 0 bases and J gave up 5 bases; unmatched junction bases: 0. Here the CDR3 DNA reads TGTGCCAGCAGCGTAGACAGGGGGGAGACCCAGTACTTC. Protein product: CASSVDRGETQYF.

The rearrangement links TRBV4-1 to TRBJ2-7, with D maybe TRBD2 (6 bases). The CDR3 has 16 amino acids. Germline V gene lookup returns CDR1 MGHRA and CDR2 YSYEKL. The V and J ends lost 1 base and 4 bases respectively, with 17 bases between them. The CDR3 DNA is TGCGCCAGCAGCCAAGCTGGCGGGACGGGTTTGTACGAGCAGTACTTC. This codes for CASSQAGGTGLYEQYF.

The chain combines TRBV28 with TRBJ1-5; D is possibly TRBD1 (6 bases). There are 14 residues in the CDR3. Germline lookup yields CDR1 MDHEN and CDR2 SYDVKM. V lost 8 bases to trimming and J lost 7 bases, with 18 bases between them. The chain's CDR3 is CASLPGGQGQPQHF. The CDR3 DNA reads TGTGCCAGCCTTCCGGGGGGGCAGGGACAGCCCCAGCATTTT.

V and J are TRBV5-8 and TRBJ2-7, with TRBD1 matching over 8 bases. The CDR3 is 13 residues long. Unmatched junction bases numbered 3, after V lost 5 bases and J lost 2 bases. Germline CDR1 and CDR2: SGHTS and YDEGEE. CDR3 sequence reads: CASRGTGPYEQYF. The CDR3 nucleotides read TGTGCCAGCAGGGGGACAGGTCCCTACGAGCAGTACTTC. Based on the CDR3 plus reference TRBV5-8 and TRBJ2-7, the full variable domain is EAGVTQSPTHLIKTRGQQATLRCSPISGHTSVYWYQQALGLGLQFLLWYDEGEERNRGNFPPRFSGRQFPNYSSELNVNALELEDSALYLCASRGTGPYEQYFGPGTRLTVT.

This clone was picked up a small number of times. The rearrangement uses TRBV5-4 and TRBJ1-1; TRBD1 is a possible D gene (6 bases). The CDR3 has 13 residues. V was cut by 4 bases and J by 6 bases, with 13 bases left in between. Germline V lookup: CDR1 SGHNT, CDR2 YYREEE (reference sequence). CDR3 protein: CASSGTGIAEAFF. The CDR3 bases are TGTGCCAGCAGCGGCACAGGGATCGCTGAAGCTTTCTTT.

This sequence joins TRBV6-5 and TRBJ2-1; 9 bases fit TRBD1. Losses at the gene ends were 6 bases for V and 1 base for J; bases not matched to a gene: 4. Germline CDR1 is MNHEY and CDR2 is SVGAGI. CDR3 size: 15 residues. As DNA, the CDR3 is TGTGCCAGCAGGTATGGACAGGGGTCCTACAATGAGCAGTTCTTC. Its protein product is CASRYGQGSYNEQFF.

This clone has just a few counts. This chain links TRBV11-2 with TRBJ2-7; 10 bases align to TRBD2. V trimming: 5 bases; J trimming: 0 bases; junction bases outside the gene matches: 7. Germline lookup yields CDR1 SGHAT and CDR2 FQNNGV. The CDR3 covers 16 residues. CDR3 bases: TGTGCCAGCAGCACTAGCGGGAAACAAGACTCCTACGAGCAGTACTTC. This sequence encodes CASSTSGKQDSYEQYF. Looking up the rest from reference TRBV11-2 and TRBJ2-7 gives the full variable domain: EAGVAQSPRYKIIEKRQSVAFWCNPISGHATLYWYQQILGQGPKLLIQFQNNGVVDDSQLPKDRFSAERLKGVDSTLKIQPAKLEDSAVYLCASSTSGKQDSYEQYFGPGTRLTVT.

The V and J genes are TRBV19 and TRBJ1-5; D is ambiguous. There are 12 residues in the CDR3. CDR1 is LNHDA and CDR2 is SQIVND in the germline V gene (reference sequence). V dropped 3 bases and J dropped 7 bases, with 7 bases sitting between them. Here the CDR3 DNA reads TGTGCCAGTAGTATCCGTGGCCAGCCCCAGCATTTT. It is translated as CASSIRGQPQHF.

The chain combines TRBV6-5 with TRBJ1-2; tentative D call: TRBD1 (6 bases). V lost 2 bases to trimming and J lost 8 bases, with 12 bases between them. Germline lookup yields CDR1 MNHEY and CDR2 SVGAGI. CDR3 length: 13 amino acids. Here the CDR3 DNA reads TGTGCCAGCAGTTACCGGGGGGCGCCCGGCTACACCTTC. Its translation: CASSYRGAPGYTF.